Each of the 10 T cell receptor beta chains below was sequenced from the same sample in a study of T cells after yellow fever vaccination. MiXCR, applied by TCRdb to the 5' RACE reads, yields one record per CDR3 protein. This sample has about 320,000 distinct CDR3 sequences, with approximately 4.5% found just once. Sample: PBMCs, taken 15 days after the yellow fever booster vaccination. Receptors originate from a man aged 18 to 30 who received the YFV17D yellow fever vaccine.

This clonotype was seen a few times. This rearrangement joins TRBV14 to TRBJ1-5; D ambiguous. The CDR3 runs 13 residues. Germline loops: CDR1 SGHDN, CDR2 FVKESK. Trimming stripped 4 bases from V and 7 bases from J, with 11 bases between. DNA for the CDR3: TGTGCCAGCAGCCCCTACGGCGGGCAGCCCCAGCATTTT. This codes for CASSPYGGQPQHF.

This clonotype was picked up a small number of times. The chain uses TRBV25-1 and TRBJ1-2; D unresolved. This CDR3 has 14 amino acids. Looked up from germline, CDR1 is MGHDK and CDR2 is SYGVNS. V shed 1 base and J shed 4 bases, with 10 bases lying between them. The CDR3 loop is CASSEFRGGYGYTF. The CDR3 DNA is TGTGCCAGCAGTGAATTTAGAGGAGGCTATGGCTACACCTTC.

Ten or more counts support this clonotype. The chain links TRBV7-2 to TRBJ1-5; no firm D call. Germline CDR1 SGHTA, CDR2 FQGNSA. V lost 3 bases and J lost 6, with 6 bases in between. This CDR3 comprises 12 residues. The CDR3 sequence: CASSFGPQPQHF. CDR3 nucleotides: TGTGCCAGCAGCTTCGGGCCTCAGCCCCAGCATTTT.

The sample holds a few counts of this clonotype. The rearrangement links TRBV27 to TRBJ1-2; D unclear. Trimming took 6 bases from V and 0 from J, leaving 11 bases between them. Germline V gene data show CDR1 as MNHEY and CDR2 as SMNVEV (reference sequence). CDR3 size: 14 residues. Here the CDR3 reads CASRAAGSNYGYTF. Here the CDR3 DNA reads TGTGCCAGCAGGGCGGCCGGGTCTAACTATGGCTACACCTTC.

This clonotype is a singleton in its sample. V and J are TRBV4-1 and TRBJ1-2; 10 positions agree with TRBD1. This CDR3 has 14 residues. Germline CDR1 MGHRA, CDR2 YSYEKL. J lost 8 bases, V lost 3 bases, and 6 bases had no gene match. Here the CDR3 DNA reads TGCGCCAGCAGCCACCCTGGACAGGGGGGCGGCTACACCTTC. Its protein product is CASSHPGQGGGYTF.

This clonotype was observed at least ten times. The chain combines TRBV29-1 with TRBJ2-3; TRBD1 aligns across 8 bases. This CDR3 comprises 13 residues. Germline V lookup: CDR1 SQVTM, CDR2 ANQGSEA. The V segment lost 7 bases and the J segment 3 bases; nucleotides outside the gene matches: 6. The CDR3 is CSAPGGGTDTQYF. The DNA of the CDR3 is TGCAGCGCCCCAGGGGGCGGTACAGATACGCAGTATTTT.

The CDR3 protein is CASSFMISGNTIYF. The CDR3 nucleotides read TGTGCCAGCAGTTTTATGATCTCTGGAAACACCATATATTTT. The J gene is TRBJ1-3, the V gene TRBV12-3 or TRBV12-4, with unresolved D. The CDR3 consists of 14 residues. Trimming removed 3 bases from V and 0 bases from J, with 6 bases in between.

This clonotype was seen many times. The rearrangement links TRBV7-2 to TRBJ2-7; 7 bases align to TRBD1. Germline V gene data show CDR1 as SGHTA and CDR2 as FQGNSA. This CDR3 spans 13 amino acids. Trimming at V came to 5 bases and at J to 3 bases, leaving 4 bases not matched to a gene. The CDR3 spells CASSRDSFYEQYV. The CDR3 DNA sequence: TGTGCCAGCAGCCGGGACAGTTTCTACGAGCAGTACGTC.

In this sample, this clonotype turned up many times. This chain uses TRBV6-6 with TRBJ2-2, with a possible D match to TRBD1 (5 bases). Trimming took off 2 bases at V and 6 bases at J, with 7 bases between the two ends. Per germline, CDR1 MNHNY and CDR2 SVGAGI (reference sequence). The CDR3 sequence is 13 residues long. CDR3 DNA: TGTGCCAGCAGTTACGCAGGGTCCGGGGAGCTGTTTTTT. It translates to CASSYAGSGELFF.

The J gene is TRBJ2-1, the V gene TRBV5-6; either TRBD1 or TRBD2 may fit D (5 bases each). Trimming removed 3 bases from V and 7 bases from J, with 17 bases in between. The CDR3 consists of 15 residues. The germline gives CDR1 SGHDT, CDR2 YYEEEE. CDR3 region: CASSSGTNIGNEQFF. In DNA, the CDR3 is TGTGCCAGCAGCTCCGGGACCAATATCGGGAATGAGCAGTTCTTC.